This TCR beta chain was recovered during a study of cytomegalovirus exposure and HLA in healthy donors. PCR was performed using 60 Vbeta and 13 Jbeta primers. Sequenced by immunoSEQ multiplex PCR; TCRdb stores in-frame clones only, minus some. In the table there are under 200,000 clones, more than 75% of which are singletons. General study results and limits: Several of the most significant clusters appeared, in a later analysis, to be linked to common viral pathogens. HLA-A and HLA-B allele assignments for most subjects were reportedly predicted accurately using TCR beta sequences.

The germline V gene encodes CDR1 SQVTM and CDR2 ANQGSEA. V was clipped by 2 bases and J by 6 bases; unmatched bases: 8. This CDR3 region has 15 residues. Although they were nominally healthy when sampled, donors likely had unrecorded immune exposures. In its sample, this clone was seen once. Its antigen is not identified. The V call is TRBV29-1, the J call TRBJ2-3, with 10 bases fitting TRBD1. This TCR derives from a woman younger than 45 in good health and CMV-seropositive. Sequenced material: PBMCs. The CDR3 sequence: CSVEPRDRGADTQYF. The CDR3 nucleotides are TGCAGCGTTGAACCCCGGGACAGGGGTGCCGATACGCAGTATTTT.